This T cell receptor (beta chain) was sequenced during a study of blood T cell repertoires in COVID-19. On the study more broadly: Both acute and convalescent COVID-19 samples were obtained from the United States, Italy and Spain.

Measured with immunoSEQ multiplex PCR; TCRdb has only the in-frame clones, and not every one. The sample has about 56,000 clones, about 89% seen once. Unmatched junction bases numbered 13, after V lost 8 bases and J lost 7 bases. CDR1 is WSHSY and CDR2 is SAAADI in the germline V gene. The CDR3 runs to 16 residues. The sequencing sample was made of peripheral blood. V usage is TRBV10-2 and J usage is TRBJ2-1; 11 bases are shared with TRBD2. This TCR came from a human donor in a cohort sampled during active COVID-19. The CDR3 is CASRNPIAGGRNEQFF. DNA of the CDR3: TGCGCCAGCCGGAACCCTATAGCGGGGGGGCGAAATGAGCAGTTCTTC.